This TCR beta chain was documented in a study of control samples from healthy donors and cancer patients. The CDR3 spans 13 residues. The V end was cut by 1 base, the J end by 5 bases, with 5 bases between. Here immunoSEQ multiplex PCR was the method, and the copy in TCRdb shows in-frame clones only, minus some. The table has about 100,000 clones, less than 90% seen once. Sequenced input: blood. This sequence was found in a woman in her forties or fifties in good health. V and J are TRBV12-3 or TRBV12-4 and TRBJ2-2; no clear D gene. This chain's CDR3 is CASSLVTTGELFF. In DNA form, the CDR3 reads TGTGCCAGCAGTTTAGTCACAACCGGGGAGCTGTTTTTT.